The source of this T cell receptor (beta chain) is a study of brain T cells in children with intractable seizures. Trimming took 2 bases from V and 10 from J, leaving 11 bases between them. The germline CDR1 and CDR2 sequences are LGHDT and YNNKEL (reference sequence). The CDR3 is 13 residues long. Regarding time point: blood from clinic visit 5 months post-surgery; TSC patient then seizure free. Only cases whose brain tissue showed the highest T cell transcript signatures were sequenced. Patients received at least one anti-epileptic drug before surgery. Clones were sequenced by immunoSEQ multiplex PCR, and TCRdb holds only the in-frame ones, with some missing. The sample comprises 300,000 to 400,000 clones, about 93% of which are singletons, and 5.7% rests with the top ten.

The sequence was obtained from a boy less than two years old with tuberous sclerosis and intractable seizures. This rearrangement joins TRBV3-1 (or the pseudogene TRBV3-2) to TRBJ2-2; D is uncertain. The input for sequencing was peripheral blood, taken more than 4 months after surgery. The chain's CDR3 is CASSQLIDSELFF. As DNA, the CDR3 is TGTGCCAGCAGCCAACTCATTGACTCGGAGCTGTTTTTT.